The present T cell receptor beta chain was sequenced within a study of molecular identifiers for immune sequencing clone quantification. Across the study: Replicates involved a five-way split of RNA from approximately 20,000 or 100,000 naive CD8 cells, with sequencing of four.

The germline V gene has CDR1 MNHEY and CDR2 SMNVEV (reference sequence). Trimming at V came to 8 bases and at J to 1 base, leaving 10 bases not matched to a gene. The CDR3 has 17 amino acids. It was with previously described methods and listed TCR primers that bulk TCR libraries were made. A single record per CDR3 protein comes from TCRdb applying MiXCR to the PCR reads. The sample has 400,000 to 600,000 distinct CDR3 sequences; roughly 24% are singletons. This chain connects TRBV27 to TRBJ2-3; TRBD2 agrees at 12 bases. The sample was naive CD8+ T cells from blood, with Jurkat cell RNA spiked in. As for subset: FACS-sorted CD8+CD4-CCR7+CD45RA+ naive T cells. This sequence was found in a human donor in good health. Some libraries in this study had Jurkat cell RNA spiked in. The CDR3: CASALLAGGSGTDTQYF. DNA of the CDR3: TGTGCCAGCGCCTTACTAGCGGGAGGCTCTGGCACAGATACGCAGTATTTT.